Following are 31 T cell receptor beta chains from one sample sequenced in a study of cytomegalovirus exposure and HLA in healthy donors. PCR employed 60 Vbeta and 13 Jbeta primers. The method was immunoSEQ multiplex PCR; TCRdb's version includes in-frame clones alone and lacks a portion of them. The sample's table shows over 100,000 clones. Sequencing used PBMCs. Receptors originate from a woman between 40 and 55 years old in good health and CMV-seropositive.

V and J are TRBV30 and TRBJ2-1, with a weak D call TRBD2 (6 bases). Germline values: CDR1 GTSNPN, CDR2 SVGIG (reference sequence). This CDR3 region has 14 residues. Trimming removed 5 bases from V and 3 bases from J, with 14 bases in between. The CDR3, as DNA: TGTGCCTGGGCCCTTCCTAGCGTCTACAATGAGCAGTTCTTC. Translated, it gives CAWALPSVYNEQFF.

The chain joins TRBV30 to TRBJ2-2, with D possibly matching TRBD1 (5 bases). V lost 0 bases, J lost 6 bases, and 8 bases lay in between. Germline CDR1 and CDR2: GTSNPN and SVGIG (reference sequence). The CDR3 is 13 residues long. Here the CDR3 reads CAWSVLGPGELFF. CDR3 bases: TGTGCCTGGAGTGTTTTGGGGCCCGGGGAGCTGTTTTTT.

J is TRBJ2-1 and V is TRBV29-1, with 10 nucleotides matching TRBD2. Germline values: CDR1 SQVTM, CDR2 ANQGSEA. The CDR3 is 11 residues long. V trimming: 6 bases; J trimming: 15 bases; junction bases outside the gene matches: 8. The CDR3 region has the DNA TGCAGCGTGACCCTAGCGGGAGTAAGGTTCTTC. Its translation is CSVTLAGVRFF.

This sequence joins TRBV14 and TRBJ2-3; D not resolved. The germline CDR1 and CDR2 sequences are SGHDN and FVKESK. Trimming took 4 bases from V and 7 from J, leaving 9 bases between them. The CDR3 spans 12 residues. The CDR3 here is CASSPVRNTQYF. DNA of the CDR3: TGTGCCAGCAGCCCCGTGAGGAATACGCAGTATTTT.

The V gene is TRBV28, the J gene TRBJ2-2; TRBD2 agrees at 9 bases. V was clipped by 2 bases and J by 5 bases; unmatched bases: 3. The CDR3 totals 15 residues. The germline CDR1 and CDR2 sequences are MDHEN and SYDVKM. The CDR3: CASSLAGGPTGELFF. In nucleotides, the CDR3 is TGTGCCAGCAGTTTAGCGGGAGGGCCGACCGGGGAGCTGTTTTTT.

The J gene is TRBJ1-4, the V gene TRBV7-9; D is perhaps TRBD1 (6 bases). CDR1 and CDR2 (germline): SEHNR, FQNEAQ (reference sequence). V lost 1 base, J lost 6 bases, and 12 bases lay in between. The CDR3 runs 15 residues. The CDR3 is CASSLVERQDEKLFF. The CDR3 coding sequence is TGTGCCAGCAGCTTAGTGGAACGACAGGATGAAAAACTGTTTTTT.

V and J are TRBV7-9 and TRBJ1-5; D gene ambiguous. This CDR3 has 14 amino acids. V was trimmed by 5 bases and J by 3 bases, leaving 11 bases between them. The germline CDR1 and CDR2 sequences are SEHNR and FQNEAQ (reference sequence). CDR3 loop: CASSRGSNNQPQHF. CDR3 nucleotides: TGTGCCAGCAGCCGCGGTTCTAACAATCAGCCCCAGCATTTT.

This rearrangement joins TRBV6-5 to TRBJ2-2, with TRBD1 as a possible D gene (6 bases). Germline CDR1 and CDR2: MNHEY and SVGAGI. The CDR3 has 13 amino acids. V dropped 6 bases and J dropped 7 bases, with 12 bases sitting between them. CDR3 DNA: TGTGCCAGCAGCCAGGGGTTGAACGGGGAGCTGTTTTTT. As protein: CASSQGLNGELFF.

V usage is TRBV2 and J usage is TRBJ1-2, with TRBD1 as a possible D gene (5 bases). The length of the CDR3 is 14 residues. Per the germline V gene, CDR1 is SNHLY and CDR2 is FYNNEI. V lost 7 bases to trimming and J lost 2 bases, with 14 bases between them. For the CDR3, the DNA is TGTGCCAGCACGGATGCGGGGGAGAACTATGGCTACACCTTC. It specifies CASTDAGENYGYTF. Full variable domain (remainder filled in from reference TRBV2 and TRBJ1-2): EPEVTQTPSHQVTQMGQEVILRCVPISNHLYFYWYRQILGQKVEFLVSFYNNEISEKSEIFDDQFSVERPDGSNFTLKIRSTKLEDSAMYFCASTDAGENYGYTFGSGTRLTVV.

The genes are TRBV14 and TRBJ2-6, with D unresolved. V lost 4 bases and J lost 0, with 13 bases in between. This CDR3 has 17 residues. Germline-derived CDR1 and CDR2 are SGHDN and FVKESK. CDR3 bases: TGTGCCAGCAGCCTCCTGTTGCCCGGCTCTGGGGCCAACGTCCTGACTTTC. Its translation: CASSLLLPGSGANVLTF. Full variable domain (remainder filled in from reference TRBV14 and TRBJ2-6): EAGVTQFPSHSVIEKGQTVTLRCDPISGHDNLYWYRRVMGKEIKFLLHFVKESKQDESGMPNNRFLAERTGGTYSTLKVQPAELEDSGVYFCASSLLLPGSGANVLTFGAGSRLTVL.

CDR3 residues: CATSSPRWSQGSGANVLTF. CDR3 DNA: TGTGCCACCAGCAGTCCGAGATGGTCGCAGGGCTCTGGGGCCAACGTCCTGACTTTC. The chain combines TRBV15 with TRBJ2-6; D possibly corresponds to TRBD1 (5 bases). Trimming cost V 3 bases and J 0 bases, with 18 bases left between them. The CDR3 contains 19 residues. Germline V lookup: CDR1 LNHNV, CDR2 YYDKDF (reference sequence).

This chain links TRBV7-3 with TRBJ2-1; D is perhaps TRBD2 (5 bases). Trimming left V 5 bases short and J 7 bases short, with 12 bases between. Germline CDR1 reads SGHTA; CDR2 reads FQGTGA. CDR3 length: 13 amino acids. The chain's CDR3 is CASSVSGKNEQFF. The CDR3 DNA is TGTGCCAGCAGCGTCTCCGGGAAAAATGAGCAGTTCTTC.

The V call is TRBV28, the J call TRBJ2-7, with 8 bases aligning to TRBD1. The CDR3 consists of 17 residues. Trimming cost V 3 bases and J 2 bases; bases outside gene matches: 12. Germline V CDR1 and CDR2: MDHEN, SYDVKM. CDR3 protein: CASSFPLYRGDPYEQYF. CDR3 nucleotides: TGTGCCAGCAGTTTCCCCCTCTACAGGGGGGATCCCTACGAGCAGTACTTC.

CDR3 loop: CASSFTGGSGNTIYF. CDR3 bases: TGCGCCAGCAGCTTCACAGGGGGCTCTGGAAACACCATATATTTT. This chain links TRBV5-1 with TRBJ1-3; 8 bases are a match to TRBD1. The V gene end was trimmed by 2 bases and the J gene end by 0 bases; junction bases not matched to a gene: 1. The V gene's germline CDR1 is SGHRS and CDR2 YFSETQ. This CDR3 has 15 residues.

The genes are TRBV27 and TRBJ2-7; TRBD2 matches 9 bases. V shed 4 bases, J shed 4 bases, and the junction held 17 bases outside the gene matches. Germline V lookup: CDR1 MNHEY, CDR2 SMNVEV (reference sequence). This CDR3 has 18 residues. For the CDR3, the DNA is TGTGCCAGCAGTTCGATAGGGCCGCGGGGGGGGCCCGGATACGAGCAGTACTTC. This encodes CASSSIGPRGGPGYEQYF.

This sequence joins TRBV5-1 and TRBJ2-2, with D possibly matching TRBD2 (6 bases). The CDR3 loop spans 15 amino acids. Trimming cost V 2 bases and J 0 bases, with 8 bases left between them. Per the germline V gene, CDR1 is SGHRS and CDR2 is YFSETQ. The CDR3 sequence: CASSFGTSNTGELFF. As DNA, the CDR3 is TGCGCCAGCAGCTTCGGGACTTCGAACACCGGGGAGCTGTTTTTT. The entire variable domain, with the rest obtained from reference TRBV5-1 and TRBJ2-2, is as follows: KAGVTQTPRYLIKTRGQQVTLSCSPISGHRSVSWYQQTPGQGLQFLFEYFSETQRNKGNFPGRFSGRQFSNSRSEMNVSTLELGDSALYLCASSFGTSNTGELFFGEGSRLTVL.

This chain joins TRBV5-1 and TRBJ2-3; D may be TRBD1 (5 bases). CDR3 length: 17 amino acids. Germline V lookup: CDR1 SGHRS, CDR2 YFSETQ. V gave up 0 bases and J gave up 2 bases, with 16 bases separating them. The CDR3 spells CASSLDFSQGSTDTQYF. CDR3 DNA: TGCGCCAGCAGCTTGGATTTCTCCCAGGGATCCACAGATACGCAGTATTTT.

The chain employs TRBV5-1 and TRBJ2-7; D is possibly TRBD2 (7 bases). The CDR3 consists of 18 residues. Trimming took 1 base from V and 0 from J, leaving 20 bases between them. Germline-derived CDR1 and CDR2 are SGHRS and YFSETQ. The CDR3 sequence: CASSLWIPAGATSYEQYF. Written as DNA, the CDR3 is TGCGCCAGCAGCTTGTGGATCCCGGCGGGGGCAACCTCCTACGAGCAGTACTTC.

The chain uses TRBV18 and TRBJ1-1; 7 bases line up with TRBD1. The CDR3 is 14 amino acids. V lost 8 bases to trimming and J lost 7 bases; unmatched junction nucleotides: 13. Germline V gene data show CDR1 as KGHSH and CDR2 as LQKENI. CDR3 region: CASRWDSRNGEAFF. CDR3 sequence (DNA): TGTGCCAGCCGGTGGGACAGTAGGAATGGTGAAGCTTTCTTT.

This rearrangement joins TRBV6-5 to TRBJ2-3; a possible D gene is TRBD1 (5 bases). V was trimmed by 2 bases and J by 1 base, leaving 13 bases between them. Germline-derived CDR1 and CDR2 are MNHEY and SVGAGI. This CDR3 contains 16 residues. CDR3 in DNA: TGTGCCAGCAGTTACAGGGGCGCTGGGGGCACAGATACGCAGTATTTT. Translation: CASSYRGAGGTDTQYF.

The chain is built from TRBV29-1 and TRBJ1-2; a possible D gene is TRBD1 (5 bases). Trimming stripped 5 bases from V and 12 bases from J, with 19 bases between. There are 12 residues in the CDR3. Germline V gives CDR1 SQVTM, CDR2 ANQGSEA. The CDR3 loop is CSVSPGAGRDTF. The CDR3 nucleotides read TGCAGCGTTTCCCCCGGGGCGGGACGGGACACCTTC. Full variable domain (missing parts from reference TRBV29-1 and TRBJ1-2): SAVISQKPSRDICQRGTSLTIQCQVDSQVTMMFWYRQQPGQSLTLIATANQGSEATYESGFVIDKFPISRPNLTFSTLTVSNMSPEDSSIYLCSVSPGAGRDTFGSGTRLTVV.

V gene TRBV5-4 combines with J gene TRBJ2-2; TRBD2 matches at 14 bases. This CDR3 has 18 amino acids. V gave up 6 bases and J gave up 0 bases; unmatched junction bases: 7. CDR1 is SGHNT, CDR2 YYREEE, per germline (reference sequence). The CDR3 reads CASTGLAGVGANTGELFF. CDR3 bases: TGTGCCAGCACGGGACTAGCGGGAGTTGGGGCGAACACCGGGGAGCTGTTTTTT.

The chain joins TRBV9 to TRBJ2-1, with 12 bases fitting TRBD2. The trim removed 4 bases at V and 7 bases at J, leaving 6 bases unmatched. The CDR3 spans 15 residues. The germline gives CDR1 SGDLS, CDR2 YYNGEE. CDR3 amino acids: CASSSGGLAGNEQFF. The CDR3 DNA follows: TGTGCCAGCAGCTCAGGGGGACTAGCGGGTAATGAGCAGTTCTTC.

The rearrangement uses TRBV18 and TRBJ2-5; no definite D call. CDR1 KGHSH and CDR2 LQKENI come from the germline V gene. The CDR3 contains 13 residues. Trimming left V 2 bases short and J 5 bases short, with 9 bases between. The CDR3 coding sequence is TGTGCCAGCTCACCAGAGGATGGGGAGACCCAGTACTTC. It specifies CASSPEDGETQYF.

DNA of the CDR3: TGTGCCAGCAGCCCCGGACTAGCGGGAGCTACCGGGGAGCTGTTTTTT. This codes for CASSPGLAGATGELFF. The chain is built from TRBV9 and TRBJ2-2; 13 bases fit TRBD2. The J segment lost 5 bases and the V segment lost 4 bases, leaving 5 bases of the junction unmatched. The CDR3 is made up of 16 amino acids. Per the germline V gene, CDR1 is SGDLS and CDR2 is YYNGEE.

As for this clone: The sample contains more than one DNA sequence encoding this CDR3. V and J are TRBV7-2 and TRBJ1-2, with D possibly matching TRBD1 (5 bases). The V gene lost 7 bases and the J gene lost 6 bases, with 18 bases spanning the gap. CDR1 is SGHTA, CDR2 FQGNSA, per germline. The length of the CDR3 is 14 residues. The CDR3 loop reads CASMRGRDRDGYTF. The DNA of the CDR3 is TGTGCCAGCATGCGGGGGAGAGATCGCGATGGCTACACCTTC.

This chain uses TRBV7-9 with TRBJ2-1; 10 bases line up with TRBD2. Germline CDR1 is SEHNR and CDR2 is FQNEAQ (reference sequence). V shed 6 bases and J 6 bases; nucleotides not matched to a gene: 14. The CDR3 runs to 17 residues. The CDR3 DNA reads as TGTGCCAGCAGTGGGGGTAGCGGGAGGACCGCCATCAATGAGCAGTTCTTC. Protein: CASSGGSGRTAINEQFF.

The rearrangement joins TRBV30 to TRBJ2-1; TRBD2 is a possible D gene (6 bases). Germline CDR1 GTSNPN, CDR2 SVGIG (reference sequence). V lost 2 bases, J lost 2 bases, and 13 bases lay in between. This CDR3 contains 15 residues. CDR3 DNA sequence: TGTGCCTGGAGTTCTGATAGCGGACCCTACAATGAGCAGTTCTTC. This sequence encodes CAWSSDSGPYNEQFF. Based on the CDR3 plus reference TRBV30 and TRBJ2-1, the full variable domain is SQTIHQWPATLVQPVGSPLSLECTVEGTSNPNLYWYRQAAGRGLQLLFYSVGIGQISSEVPQNLSASRPQDRQFILSSKKLLLSDSGFYLCAWSSDSGPYNEQFFGPGTRLTVL.

The chain is built from TRBV6-5 and TRBJ1-4; D is possibly TRBD1 (6 bases). Per the germline V gene, CDR1 is MNHEY and CDR2 is SVGAGI. The CDR3 sequence is 14 residues long. Between the trimmed V and J ends, which lost 7 bases and 4 bases, there was a span of 13 bases. DNA for the CDR3: TGTGCCAGCAACCATAGGGGGGGTAATGAAAAACTGTTTTTT. Encoded protein: CASNHRGGNEKLFF.

This chain uses TRBV7-8 with TRBJ2-4; maybe TRBD1 (6 bases). Germline V CDR1 and CDR2: SGHVS, FQNEAQ. Trimming left V 5 bases short and J 0 bases short, with 14 bases between. The CDR3 runs to 16 residues. For the CDR3, the DNA is TGTGCCAGCAGCCACGGGACACCCGCAGCCAAAAACATTCAGTACTTC. This sequence encodes CASSHGTPAAKNIQYF.

This sequence joins TRBV4-3 and TRBJ2-1, with 8 bases lining up with TRBD1. Germline CDR1 is LGHNA and CDR2 is YSLEER. This CDR3 is built from 16 residues. V lost 1 base to trimming and J lost 7 bases; unmatched junction nucleotides: 9. The DNA of the CDR3 is TGCGCCAGCAGCCAAGGTTCAGGACAGGGAAGGAATGAGCAGTTCTTC. This codes for CASSQGSGQGRNEQFF.